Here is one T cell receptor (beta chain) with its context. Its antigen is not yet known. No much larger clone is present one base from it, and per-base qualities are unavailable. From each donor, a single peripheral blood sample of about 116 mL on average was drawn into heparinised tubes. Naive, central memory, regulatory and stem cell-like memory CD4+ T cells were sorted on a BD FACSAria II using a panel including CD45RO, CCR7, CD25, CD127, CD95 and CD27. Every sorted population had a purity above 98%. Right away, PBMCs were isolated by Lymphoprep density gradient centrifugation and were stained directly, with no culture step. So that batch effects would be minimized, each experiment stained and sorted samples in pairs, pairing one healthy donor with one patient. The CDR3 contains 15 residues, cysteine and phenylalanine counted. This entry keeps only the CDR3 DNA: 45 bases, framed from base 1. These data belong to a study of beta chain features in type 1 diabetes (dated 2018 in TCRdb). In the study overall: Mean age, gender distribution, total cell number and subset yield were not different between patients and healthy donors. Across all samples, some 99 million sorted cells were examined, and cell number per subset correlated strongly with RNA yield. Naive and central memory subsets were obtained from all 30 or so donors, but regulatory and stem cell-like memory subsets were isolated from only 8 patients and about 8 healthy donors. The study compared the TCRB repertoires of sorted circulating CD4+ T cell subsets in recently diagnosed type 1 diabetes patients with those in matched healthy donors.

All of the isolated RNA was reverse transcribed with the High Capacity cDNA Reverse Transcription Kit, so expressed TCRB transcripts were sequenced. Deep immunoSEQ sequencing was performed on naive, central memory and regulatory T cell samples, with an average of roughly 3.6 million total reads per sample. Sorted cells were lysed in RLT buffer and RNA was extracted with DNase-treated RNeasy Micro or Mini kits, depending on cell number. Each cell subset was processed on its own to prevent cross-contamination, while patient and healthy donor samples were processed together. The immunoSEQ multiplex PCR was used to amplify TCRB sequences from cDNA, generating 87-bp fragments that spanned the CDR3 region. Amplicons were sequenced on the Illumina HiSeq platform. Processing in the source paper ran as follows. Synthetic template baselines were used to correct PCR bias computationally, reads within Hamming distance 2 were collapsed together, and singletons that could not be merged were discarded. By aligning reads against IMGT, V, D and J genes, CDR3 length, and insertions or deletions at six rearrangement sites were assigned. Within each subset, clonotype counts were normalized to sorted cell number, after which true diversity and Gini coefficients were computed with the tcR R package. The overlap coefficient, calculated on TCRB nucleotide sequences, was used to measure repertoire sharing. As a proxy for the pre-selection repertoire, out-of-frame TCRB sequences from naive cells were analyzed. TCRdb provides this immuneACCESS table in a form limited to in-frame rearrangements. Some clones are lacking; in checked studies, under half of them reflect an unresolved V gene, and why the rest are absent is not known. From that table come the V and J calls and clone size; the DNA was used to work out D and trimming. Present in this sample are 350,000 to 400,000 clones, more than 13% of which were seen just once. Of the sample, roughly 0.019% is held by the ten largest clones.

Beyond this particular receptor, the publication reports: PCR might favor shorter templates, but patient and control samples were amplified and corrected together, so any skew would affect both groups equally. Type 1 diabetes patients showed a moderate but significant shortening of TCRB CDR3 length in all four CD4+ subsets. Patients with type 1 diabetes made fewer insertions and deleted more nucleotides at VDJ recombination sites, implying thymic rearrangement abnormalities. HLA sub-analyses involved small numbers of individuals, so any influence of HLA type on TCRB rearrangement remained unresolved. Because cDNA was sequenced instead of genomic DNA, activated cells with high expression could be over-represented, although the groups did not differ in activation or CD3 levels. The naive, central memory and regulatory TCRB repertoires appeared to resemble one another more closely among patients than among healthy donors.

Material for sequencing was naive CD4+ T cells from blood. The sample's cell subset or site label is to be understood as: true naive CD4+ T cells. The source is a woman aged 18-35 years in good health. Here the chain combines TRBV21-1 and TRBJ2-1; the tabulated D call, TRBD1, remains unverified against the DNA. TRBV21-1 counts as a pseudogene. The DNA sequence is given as TGTGCCAGCAGCGGGACAGGGGTCAAGCGCAATGAGCAGTTCTTC. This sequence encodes CASSGTGVKRNEQFF.